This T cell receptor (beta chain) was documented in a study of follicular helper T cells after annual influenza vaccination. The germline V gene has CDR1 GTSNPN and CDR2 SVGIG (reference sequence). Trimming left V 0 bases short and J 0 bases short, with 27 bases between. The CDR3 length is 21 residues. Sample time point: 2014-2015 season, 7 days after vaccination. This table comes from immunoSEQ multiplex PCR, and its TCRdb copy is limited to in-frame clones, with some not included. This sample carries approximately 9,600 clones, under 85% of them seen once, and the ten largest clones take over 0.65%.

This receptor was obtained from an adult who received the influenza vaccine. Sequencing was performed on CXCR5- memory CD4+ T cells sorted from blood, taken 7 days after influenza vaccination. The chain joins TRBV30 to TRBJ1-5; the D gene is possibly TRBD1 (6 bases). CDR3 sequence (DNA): TGTGCCTGGAGTGTTTATGAATCTACAGGGTTTGGCCCTTATAGCAATCAGCCCCAGCATTTT. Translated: CAWSVYESTGFGPYSNQPQHF.